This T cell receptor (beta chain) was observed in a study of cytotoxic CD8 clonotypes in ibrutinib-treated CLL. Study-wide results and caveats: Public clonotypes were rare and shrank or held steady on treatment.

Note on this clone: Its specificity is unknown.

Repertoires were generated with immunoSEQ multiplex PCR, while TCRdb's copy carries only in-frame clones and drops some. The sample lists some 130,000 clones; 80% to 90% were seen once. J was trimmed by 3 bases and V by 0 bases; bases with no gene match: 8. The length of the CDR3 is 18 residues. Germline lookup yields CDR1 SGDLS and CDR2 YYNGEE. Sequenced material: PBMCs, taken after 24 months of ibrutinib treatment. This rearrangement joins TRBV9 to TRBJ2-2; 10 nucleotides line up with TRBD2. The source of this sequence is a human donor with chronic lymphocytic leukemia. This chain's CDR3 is CASSVATLTSGYTGELFF. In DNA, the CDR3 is TGTGCCAGCAGCGTAGCTACATTGACTAGCGGGTACACCGGGGAGCTGTTTTTT.